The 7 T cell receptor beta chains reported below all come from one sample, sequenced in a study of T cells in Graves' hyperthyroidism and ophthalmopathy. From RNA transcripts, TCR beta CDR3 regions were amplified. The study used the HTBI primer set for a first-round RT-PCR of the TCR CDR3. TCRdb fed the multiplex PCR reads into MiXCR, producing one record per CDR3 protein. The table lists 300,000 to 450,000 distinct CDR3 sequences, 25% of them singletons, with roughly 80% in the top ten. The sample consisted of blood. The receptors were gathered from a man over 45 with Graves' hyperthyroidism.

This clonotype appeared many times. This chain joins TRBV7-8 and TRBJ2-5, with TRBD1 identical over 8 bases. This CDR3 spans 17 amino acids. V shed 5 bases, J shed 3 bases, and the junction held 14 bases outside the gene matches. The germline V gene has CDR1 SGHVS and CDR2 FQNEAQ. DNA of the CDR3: TGTGCCAGCAGCCCTAGCGCCGCAGGGGGCTGGGAAGAGACCCAGTACTTC. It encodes CASSPSAAGGWEETQYF. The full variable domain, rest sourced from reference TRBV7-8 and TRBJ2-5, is GAGVSQSPRYKVAKRGQDVALRCDPISGHVSLFWYQQALGQGPEFLTYFQNEAQLDKSGLPSDRFFAERPEGSVSTLKIQRTQQEDSAVYLCASSPSAAGGWEETQYFGPGTRLLVL.

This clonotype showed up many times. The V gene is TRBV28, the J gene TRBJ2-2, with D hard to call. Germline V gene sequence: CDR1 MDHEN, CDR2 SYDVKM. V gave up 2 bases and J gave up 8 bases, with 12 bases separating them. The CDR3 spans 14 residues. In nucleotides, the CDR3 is TGTGCCAGCAGTTTAGGTCTAAGGTCGGGGGAGCTGTTTTTT. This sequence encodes CASSLGLRSGELFF. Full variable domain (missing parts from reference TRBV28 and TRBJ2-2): DVKVTQSSRYLVKRTGEKVFLECVQDMDHENMFWYRQDPGLGLRLIYFSYDVKMKEKGDIPEGYSVSREKKERFSLILESASTNQTSMYLCASSLGLRSGELFFGEGSRLTVL.

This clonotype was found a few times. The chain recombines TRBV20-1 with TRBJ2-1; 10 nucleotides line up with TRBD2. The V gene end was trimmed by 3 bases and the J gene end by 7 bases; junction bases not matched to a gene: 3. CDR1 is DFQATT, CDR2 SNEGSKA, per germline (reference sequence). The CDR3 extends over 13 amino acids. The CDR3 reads CSASLAGVNEQFF. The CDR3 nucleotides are TGCAGTGCTAGTCTAGCGGGAGTGAATGAGCAGTTCTTC.

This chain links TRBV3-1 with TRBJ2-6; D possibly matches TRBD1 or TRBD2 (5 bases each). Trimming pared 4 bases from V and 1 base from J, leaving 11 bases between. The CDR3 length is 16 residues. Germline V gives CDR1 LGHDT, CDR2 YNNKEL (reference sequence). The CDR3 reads CASSRGRGSGANVLTF. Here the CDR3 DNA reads TGTGCCAGCAGCCGGGGACGGGGTTCTGGGGCCAACGTCCTGACTTTC.

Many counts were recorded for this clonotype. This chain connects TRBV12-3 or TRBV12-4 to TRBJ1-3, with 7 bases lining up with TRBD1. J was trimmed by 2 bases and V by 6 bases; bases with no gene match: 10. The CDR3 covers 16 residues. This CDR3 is CASSSRRGGTGNTIYF. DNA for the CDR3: TGTGCCAGCAGCTCCCGTCGAGGGGGCACTGGAAACACCATATATTTT.

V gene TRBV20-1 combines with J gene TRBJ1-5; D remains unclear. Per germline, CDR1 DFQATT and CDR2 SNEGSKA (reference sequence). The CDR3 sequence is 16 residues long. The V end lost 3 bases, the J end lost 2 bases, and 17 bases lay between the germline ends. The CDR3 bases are TGCAGTGCTAGGGCTGTCACACTCGGGGGCAATCAGCCCCAGCATTTT. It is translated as CSARAVTLGGNQPQHF.

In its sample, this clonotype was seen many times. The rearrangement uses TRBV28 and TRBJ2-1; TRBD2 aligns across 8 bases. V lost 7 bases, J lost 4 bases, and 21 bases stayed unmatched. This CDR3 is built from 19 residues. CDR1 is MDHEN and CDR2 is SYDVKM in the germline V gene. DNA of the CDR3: TGTGCCAGCAAACCAAGGGAAATTAGGAGCGGGAGTACGTACAATGAGCAGTTCTTC. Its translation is CASKPREIRSGSTYNEQFF. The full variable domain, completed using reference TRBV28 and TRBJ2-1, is DVKVTQSSRYLVKRTGEKVFLECVQDMDHENMFWYRQDPGLGLRLIYFSYDVKMKEKGDIPEGYSVSREKKERFSLILESASTNQTSMYLCASKPREIRSGSTYNEQFFGPGTRLTVL.